These T cell receptor beta chains were read from a single sample in a study of cytomegalovirus exposure and HLA in healthy donors. Assay used: immunoSEQ multiplex PCR; TCRdb lists only in-frame clones, some missing. The table lists around 100,000 clones, 50% to 65% of them singletons. The sequenced material came from PBMCs. The receptors shown here come from a man between 25 and 39 years old in good health and CMV-seropositive. Each CDR3 is given with its conserved first and last residue. A D gene is named only where the DNA matches it firmly. Clone size is not always given. Where it is, it says once, few, many or a class for expanded clones.

TRBV9	.	.	TRBJ1-2	TGTGCCAGCAGCCAACAGGTAGGTGGCTACACCTTC	CASSQQVGGYTF
TRBV5-1	.	TRBD1	TRBJ1-6	TGCGCCAGCAGCGAGACAGGGGCTGGATCACCCCTCCACTTT	CASSETGAGSPLHF
TRBV6-5	.	TRBD1	TRBJ1-2	TGTGCCAGCAGCAGGGGGCGCTTGGAGGGCTACACCTTC	CASSRGRLEGYTF
TRBV4-1	few	TRBD1	TRBJ1-4	TGCGCCAGCACCCCTATCGGGACAGGGATTGAAAAACTGTTTTTT	CASTPIGTGIEKLFF
TRBV4-1	.	.	TRBJ2-3	TGCGCCAGCAGCCAAACACAGGGAGCATACACAGATACGCAGTATTTT	CASSQTQGAYTDTQYF
TRBV9	once	.	TRBJ2-1	TGTGCCAGCAGCGTTGGCGGGGACTCCTACAATGAGCAGTTCTTC	CASSVGGDSYNEQFF
TRBV2	.	.	TRBJ2-3	TGTGCCAGCAGTGAATTATATACGCAGTATTTT	CASSELYTQYF
TRBV5-4	.	TRBD1	TRBJ1-6	TGTGCCAGCAGCTTTGGGACAGGGAATTCACCCCTCCACTTT	CASSFGTGNSPLHF
TRBV20-1	.	.	TRBJ2-1	TGCAGTGCTAGACCGGGTCATGGGCAGTTCTTC	CSARPGHGQFF
TRBV4-1	.	.	TRBJ1-4	TGCGCCAGCAGCCAAGATAGCAGGGTAATGGAAAAACTGTTTTTT	CASSQDSRVMEKLFF
TRBV5-6	.	TRBD1	TRBJ1-2	TGTGCCAGCAGCACAGGGGCGCTTAACTATGGCTACACCTTC	CASSTGALNYGYTF
TRBV6-5	.	TRBD1	TRBJ1-1	TGTGCCACCAGGGACAGATTGATGAACACTGAAGCTTTCTTT	CATRDRLMNTEAFF
TRBV7-6	few	TRBD1	TRBJ1-1	TGTGCCAGCAGCTTAGGACAGGGGAAGAACACTGAAGCTTTCTTT	CASSLGQGKNTEAFF
TRBV25-1	.	TRBD2	TRBJ2-5	TGTGCCAGCAGTGAAGGTCGACTAGCGGGGTGGGAGACCCAGTACTTC	CASSEGRLAGWETQYF
TRBV19	.	TRBD1	TRBJ1-6	TGTGCCAGTAGCTATCCCGGGACAGTGAATTCACCCCTCCACTTT	CASSYPGTVNSPLHF
TRBV6-5	few	TRBD1	TRBJ1-6	TGTGCCAGCAGTTACTGGGACAGGGGGCGCCCCACTCTCCACTTT	CASSYWDRGRPTLHF
TRBV11-3	few	.	TRBJ2-6	TGTGCCAGCAGCTTAGATTCCACGGGGGGGGCCAACGTCCTGACTTTC	CASSLDSTGGANVLTF
TRBV6-1	few	.	TRBJ1-5	TGTGCCAGCAGTGACGACAGCCACCTTGACGTAAATCAGCCCCAGCATTTT	CASSDDSHLDVNQPQHF
TRBV4-2	few	TRBD2	TRBJ2-7	TGTGCCAGCAGCCCCTCGGATTGGGGGGGAGGATCCTACGAGCAGTACTTC	CASSPSDWGGGSYEQYF
TRBV7-6	once	.	TRBJ2-1	TGTGCCAGCAGCTTAGCTGCGGGTGACTCCTACAATGAGCAGTTCTTC	CASSLAAGDSYNEQFF
TRBV2	once	.	TRBJ2-7	TGTGCCAGCAGTTGGCAGGAATACGAGCAGTACTTC	CASSWQEYEQYF